This TCR beta chain was captured by sequencing in a study of lymphopenia after photon versus proton radiotherapy. The CDR3 runs 14 residues. J was trimmed by 4 bases and V by 5 bases; bases with no gene match: 4. In germline, CDR1 is MGHDK, CDR2 SYGVNS. Libraries were prepared by immunoSEQ multiplex PCR; TCRdb keeps only in-frame clonotypes and omits some of them. Of approximately 30,000 clones listed, over 75% are singletons. General observations from the study: Proton therapy kept repertoires fairly stable, unlike photons, which gained effector/memory cells. Only patients who died were analyzed for survival; proton advantage is unproven. Post-nadir diversity loss with photons came from oligoclonal expansion, particularly CD8+ Temra cells.

Of note for this clone: Its target is not known.

The sequence derives from a man aged 45 to 65 with gastric cancer. This chain joins TRBV25-1 and TRBJ1-4, with TRBD1 matching 7 bases. Sample: peripheral blood, taken from a patient treated with photon-based radiotherapy. The CDR3 region is CASSPGQSNEKLFF. The CDR3 region has the DNA TGTGCCAGCAGTCCGGGACAGAGTAATGAAAAACTGTTTTTT.